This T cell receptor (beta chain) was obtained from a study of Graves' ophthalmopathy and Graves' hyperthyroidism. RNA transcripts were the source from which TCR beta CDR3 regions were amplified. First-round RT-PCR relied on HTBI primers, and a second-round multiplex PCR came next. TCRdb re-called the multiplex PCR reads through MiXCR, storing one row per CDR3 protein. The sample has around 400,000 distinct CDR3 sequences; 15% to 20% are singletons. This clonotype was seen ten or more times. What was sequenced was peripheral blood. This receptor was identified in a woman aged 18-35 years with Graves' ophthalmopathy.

Here the CDR3 reads CSAKASGGAKRGGELFF. Written as DNA, the CDR3 is TGCAGTGCTAAAGCTAGCGGGGGGGCCAAGAGAGGCGGGGAGCTGTTTTTT. The V call is TRBV20-1, the J call TRBJ2-2; 12 nucleotides line up with TRBD2. Unmatched junction bases numbered 13, after V lost 4 bases and J lost 7 bases. Germline CDR1 and CDR2: DFQATT and SNEGSKA (reference sequence). The CDR3 runs 17 residues.